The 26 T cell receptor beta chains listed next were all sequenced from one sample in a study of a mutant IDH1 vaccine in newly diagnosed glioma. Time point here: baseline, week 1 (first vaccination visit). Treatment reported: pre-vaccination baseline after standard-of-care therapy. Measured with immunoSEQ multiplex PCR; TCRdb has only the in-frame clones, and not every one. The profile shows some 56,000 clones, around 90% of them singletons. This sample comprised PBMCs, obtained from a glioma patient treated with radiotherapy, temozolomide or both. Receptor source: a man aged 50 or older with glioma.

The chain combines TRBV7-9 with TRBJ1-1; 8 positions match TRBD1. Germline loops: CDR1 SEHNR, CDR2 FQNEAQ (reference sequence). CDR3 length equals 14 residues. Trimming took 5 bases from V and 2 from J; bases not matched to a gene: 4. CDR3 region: CASSLGQGNTEAFF. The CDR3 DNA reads TGTGCCAGCAGCCTCGGACAGGGAAACACTGAAGCTTTCTTT.

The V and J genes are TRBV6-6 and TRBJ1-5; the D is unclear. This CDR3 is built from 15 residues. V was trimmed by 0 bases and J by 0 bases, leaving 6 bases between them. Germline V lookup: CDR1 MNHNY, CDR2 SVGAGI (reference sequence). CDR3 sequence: CASSYSWNSNQPQHF. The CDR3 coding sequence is TGTGCCAGCAGTTACTCCTGGAATAGCAATCAGCCCCAGCATTTT.

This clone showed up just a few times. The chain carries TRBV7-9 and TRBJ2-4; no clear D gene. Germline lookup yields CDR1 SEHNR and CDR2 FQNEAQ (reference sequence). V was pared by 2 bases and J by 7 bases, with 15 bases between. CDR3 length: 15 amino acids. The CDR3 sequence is CASSLRELATNIQYF. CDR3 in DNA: TGTGCCAGCAGCTTACGCGAATTGGCTACGAACATTCAGTACTTC.

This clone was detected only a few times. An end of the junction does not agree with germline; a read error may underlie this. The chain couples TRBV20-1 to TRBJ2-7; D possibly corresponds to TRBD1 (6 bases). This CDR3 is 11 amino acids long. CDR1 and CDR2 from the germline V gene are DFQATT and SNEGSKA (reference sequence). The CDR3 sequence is CSGRDAGQTHF. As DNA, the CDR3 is TGCAGTGGGAGAGATGCAGGACAGACTCACTTC.

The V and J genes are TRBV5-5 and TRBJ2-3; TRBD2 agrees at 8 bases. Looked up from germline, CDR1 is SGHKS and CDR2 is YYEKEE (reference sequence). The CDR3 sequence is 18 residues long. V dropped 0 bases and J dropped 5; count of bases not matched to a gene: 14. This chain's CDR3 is CASSLASIGLAIGDTQYF. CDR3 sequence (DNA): TGTGCCAGCAGCTTGGCATCGATAGGACTAGCTATTGGAGATACGCAGTATTTT. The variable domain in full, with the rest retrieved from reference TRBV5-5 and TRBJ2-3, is DAGVTQSPTHLIKTRGQQVTLRCSPISGHKSVSWYQQVLGQGPQFIFQYYEKEERGRGNFPDRFSARQFPNYSSELNVNALLLGDSALYLCASSLASIGLAIGDTQYFGPGTRLTVL.

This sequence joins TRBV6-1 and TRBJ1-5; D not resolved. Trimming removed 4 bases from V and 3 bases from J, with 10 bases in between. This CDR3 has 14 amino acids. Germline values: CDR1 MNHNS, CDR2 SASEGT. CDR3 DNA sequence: TGTGCCAGCAGTGCTGGAATTTCCAATCAGCCCCAGCATTTT. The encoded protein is CASSAGISNQPQHF.

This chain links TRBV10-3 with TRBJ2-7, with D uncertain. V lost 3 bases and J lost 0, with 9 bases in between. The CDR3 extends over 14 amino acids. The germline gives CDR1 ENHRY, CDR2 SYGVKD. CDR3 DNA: TGTGCCATCAGTGACAACCGTGCCTCCTACGAGCAGTACTTC. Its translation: CAISDNRASYEQYF.

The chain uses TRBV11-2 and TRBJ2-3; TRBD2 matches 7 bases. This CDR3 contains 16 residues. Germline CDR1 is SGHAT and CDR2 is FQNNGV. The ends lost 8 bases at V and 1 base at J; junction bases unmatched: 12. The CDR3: CASGPGRSGGTDTQYF. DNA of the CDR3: TGTGCCAGCGGGCCCGGAAGAAGCGGGGGCACAGATACGCAGTATTTT.

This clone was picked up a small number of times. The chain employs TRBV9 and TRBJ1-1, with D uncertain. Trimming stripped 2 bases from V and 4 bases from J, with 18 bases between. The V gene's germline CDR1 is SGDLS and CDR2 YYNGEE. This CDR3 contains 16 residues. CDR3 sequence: CASSVISGVPSTEAFF. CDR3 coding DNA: TGTGCCAGCAGCGTTATTAGTGGTGTCCCGAGCACTGAAGCTTTCTTT.

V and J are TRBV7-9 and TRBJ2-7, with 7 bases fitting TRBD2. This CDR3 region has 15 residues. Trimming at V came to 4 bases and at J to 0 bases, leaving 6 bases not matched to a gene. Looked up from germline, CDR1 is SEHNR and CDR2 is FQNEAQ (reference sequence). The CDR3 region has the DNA TGTGCCAGCAGCTCCACTAGCGAGAGCTCCTACGAGCAGTACTTC. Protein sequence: CASSSTSESSYEQYF. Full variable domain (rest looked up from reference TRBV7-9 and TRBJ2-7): DTGVSQNPRHKITKRGQNVTFRCDPISEHNRLYWYRQTLGQGPEFLTYFQNEAQLEKSRLLSDRFSAERPKGSFSTLEIQRTEQGDSAMYLCASSSTSESSYEQYFGPGTRLTVT.

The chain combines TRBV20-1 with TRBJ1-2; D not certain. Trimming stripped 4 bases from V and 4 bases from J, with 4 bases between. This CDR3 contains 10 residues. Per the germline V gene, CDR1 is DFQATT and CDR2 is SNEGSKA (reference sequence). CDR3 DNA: TGCAGTGCTATTGTCTATGGCTACACCTTC. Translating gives CSAIVYGYTF.

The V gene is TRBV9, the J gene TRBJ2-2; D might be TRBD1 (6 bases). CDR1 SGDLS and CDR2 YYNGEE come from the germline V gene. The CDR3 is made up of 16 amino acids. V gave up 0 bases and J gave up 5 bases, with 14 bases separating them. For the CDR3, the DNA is TGTGCCAGCAGCGTAGGGCCAGGGGCGGTTACCGGGGAGCTGTTTTTT. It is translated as CASSVGPGAVTGELFF.

CDR3 sequence reads: CASTPVDGRPFYGYTF. CDR3 coding DNA: TGTGCCAGTACCCCGGTGGACGGCCGCCCCTTCTATGGCTACACCTTC. The V and J genes are TRBV19 and TRBJ1-2; D gene unclear. The CDR3 has 16 amino acids. Per germline, CDR1 LNHDA and CDR2 SQIVND (reference sequence). The V and J ends lost 7 bases and 4 bases respectively, with 22 bases between them. Variable domain in full (rest from reference TRBV19 and TRBJ1-2): DGGITQSPKYLFRKEGQNVTLSCEQNLNHDAMYWYRQDPGQGLRLIYYSQIVNDFQKGDIAEGYSVSREKKESFPLTVTSAQKNPTAFYLCASTPVDGRPFYGYTFGSGTRLTVV.

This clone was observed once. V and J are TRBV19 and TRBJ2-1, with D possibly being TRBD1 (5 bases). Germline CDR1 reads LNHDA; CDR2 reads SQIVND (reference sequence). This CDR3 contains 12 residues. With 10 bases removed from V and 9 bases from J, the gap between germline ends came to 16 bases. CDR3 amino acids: CATSRDLGEQFF. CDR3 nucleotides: TGTGCCACGAGCAGGGATCTCGGTGAGCAGTTCTTC. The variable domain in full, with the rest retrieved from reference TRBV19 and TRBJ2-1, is DGGITQSPKYLFRKEGQNVTLSCEQNLNHDAMYWYRQDPGQGLRLIYYSQIVNDFQKGDIAEGYSVSREKKESFPLTVTSAQKNPTAFYLCATSRDLGEQFFGPGTRLTVL.

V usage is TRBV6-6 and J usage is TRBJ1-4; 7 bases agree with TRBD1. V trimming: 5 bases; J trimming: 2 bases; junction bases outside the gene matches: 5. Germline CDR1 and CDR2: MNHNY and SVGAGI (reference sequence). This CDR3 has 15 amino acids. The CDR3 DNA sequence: TGTGCCAGCAGTCTAACAGGGGTTACTAATGAAAAACTGTTTTTT. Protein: CASSLTGVTNEKLFF.

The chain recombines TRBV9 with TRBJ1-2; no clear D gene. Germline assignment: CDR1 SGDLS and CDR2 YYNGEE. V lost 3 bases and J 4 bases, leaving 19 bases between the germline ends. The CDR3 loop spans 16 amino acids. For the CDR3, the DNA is TGTGCCAGCAGCGGAGTACAAGACCCCCGGATCTATGGCTACACCTTC. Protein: CASSGVQDPRIYGYTF.

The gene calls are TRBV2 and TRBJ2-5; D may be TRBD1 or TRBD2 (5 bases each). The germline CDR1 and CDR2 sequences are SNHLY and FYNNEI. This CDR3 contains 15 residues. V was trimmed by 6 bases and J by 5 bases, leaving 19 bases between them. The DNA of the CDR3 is TGTGCCAGCAGCGCACCCCGGGGCCTGGGGGAGACCCAGTACTTC. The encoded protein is CASSAPRGLGETQYF.

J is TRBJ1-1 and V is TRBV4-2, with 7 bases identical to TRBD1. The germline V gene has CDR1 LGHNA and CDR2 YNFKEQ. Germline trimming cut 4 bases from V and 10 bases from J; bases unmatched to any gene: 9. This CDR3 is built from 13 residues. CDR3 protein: CASSPDRAIRAFF. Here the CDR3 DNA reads TGTGCCAGCAGCCCCGACAGGGCGATTAGAGCTTTCTTT.

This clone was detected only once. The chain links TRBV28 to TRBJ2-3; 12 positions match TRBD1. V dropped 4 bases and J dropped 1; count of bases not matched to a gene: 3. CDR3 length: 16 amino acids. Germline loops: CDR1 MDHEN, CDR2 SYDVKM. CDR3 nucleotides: TGTGCCAGCAGTTCGGGACAGGGGGCTCGCACAGATACGCAGTATTTT. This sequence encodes CASSSGQGARTDTQYF.

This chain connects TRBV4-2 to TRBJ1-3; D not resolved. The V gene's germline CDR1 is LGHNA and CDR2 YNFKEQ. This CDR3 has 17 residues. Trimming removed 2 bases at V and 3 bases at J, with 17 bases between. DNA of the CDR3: TGTGCCAGCAGCCAAAAAAGCAACACTGGCTTTGGAAACACCATATATTTT. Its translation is CASSQKSNTGFGNTIYF.

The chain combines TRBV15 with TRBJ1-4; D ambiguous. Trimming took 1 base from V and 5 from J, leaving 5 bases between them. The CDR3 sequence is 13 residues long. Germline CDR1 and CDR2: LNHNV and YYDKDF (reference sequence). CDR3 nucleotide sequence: TGTGCCACCAGCAGAGCACGGAATGAAAAACTGTTTTTT. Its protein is CATSRARNEKLFF.

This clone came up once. In nucleotides, the CDR3 is TGTGCCAGCAGCTTAGGTCGTCGGGACAGGGTTTTGAACACTGAAGCTTTCTTT. Its protein is CASSLGRRDRVLNTEAFF. The gene calls are TRBV7-8 and TRBJ1-1; 9 bases are shared with TRBD1. J lost 0 bases, V lost 1 base, and 9 bases had no gene match. The germline CDR1 and CDR2 sequences are SGHVS and FQNEAQ. This CDR3 region has 18 residues.

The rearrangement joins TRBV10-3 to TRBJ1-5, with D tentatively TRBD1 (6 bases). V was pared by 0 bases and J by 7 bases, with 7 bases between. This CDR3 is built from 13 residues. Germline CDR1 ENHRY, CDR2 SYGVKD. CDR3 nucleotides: TGTGCCATCAGTGAGTCAAGGGGGCAGCCCCAGCATTTT. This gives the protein CAISESRGQPQHF.

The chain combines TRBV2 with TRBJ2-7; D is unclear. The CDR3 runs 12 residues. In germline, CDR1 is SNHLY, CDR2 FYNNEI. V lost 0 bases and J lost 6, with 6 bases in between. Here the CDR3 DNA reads TGTGCCAGCAGTGAAGCATCGGGCGAGCAGTACTTC. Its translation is CASSEASGEQYF. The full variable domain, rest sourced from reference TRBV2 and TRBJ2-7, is EPEVTQTPSHQVTQMGQEVILRCVPISNHLYFYWYRQILGQKVEFLVSFYNNEISEKSEIFDDQFSVERPDGSNFTLKIRSTKLEDSAMYFCASSEASGEQYFGPGTRLTVT.

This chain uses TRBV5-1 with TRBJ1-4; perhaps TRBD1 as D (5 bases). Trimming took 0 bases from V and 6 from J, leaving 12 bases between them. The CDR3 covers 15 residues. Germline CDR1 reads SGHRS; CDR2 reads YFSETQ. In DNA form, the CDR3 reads TGCGCCAGCAGCTTGGCCGGGGCGGGGGATGAAAAACTGTTTTTT. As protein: CASSLAGAGDEKLFF.

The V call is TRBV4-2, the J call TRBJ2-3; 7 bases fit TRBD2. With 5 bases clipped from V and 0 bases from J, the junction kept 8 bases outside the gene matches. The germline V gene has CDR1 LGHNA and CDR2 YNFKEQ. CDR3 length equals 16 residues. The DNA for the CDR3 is TGTGCCAGCAGCTTAGCACCGGGGGGTAGCACAGATACGCAGTATTTT. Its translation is CASSLAPGGSTDTQYF.